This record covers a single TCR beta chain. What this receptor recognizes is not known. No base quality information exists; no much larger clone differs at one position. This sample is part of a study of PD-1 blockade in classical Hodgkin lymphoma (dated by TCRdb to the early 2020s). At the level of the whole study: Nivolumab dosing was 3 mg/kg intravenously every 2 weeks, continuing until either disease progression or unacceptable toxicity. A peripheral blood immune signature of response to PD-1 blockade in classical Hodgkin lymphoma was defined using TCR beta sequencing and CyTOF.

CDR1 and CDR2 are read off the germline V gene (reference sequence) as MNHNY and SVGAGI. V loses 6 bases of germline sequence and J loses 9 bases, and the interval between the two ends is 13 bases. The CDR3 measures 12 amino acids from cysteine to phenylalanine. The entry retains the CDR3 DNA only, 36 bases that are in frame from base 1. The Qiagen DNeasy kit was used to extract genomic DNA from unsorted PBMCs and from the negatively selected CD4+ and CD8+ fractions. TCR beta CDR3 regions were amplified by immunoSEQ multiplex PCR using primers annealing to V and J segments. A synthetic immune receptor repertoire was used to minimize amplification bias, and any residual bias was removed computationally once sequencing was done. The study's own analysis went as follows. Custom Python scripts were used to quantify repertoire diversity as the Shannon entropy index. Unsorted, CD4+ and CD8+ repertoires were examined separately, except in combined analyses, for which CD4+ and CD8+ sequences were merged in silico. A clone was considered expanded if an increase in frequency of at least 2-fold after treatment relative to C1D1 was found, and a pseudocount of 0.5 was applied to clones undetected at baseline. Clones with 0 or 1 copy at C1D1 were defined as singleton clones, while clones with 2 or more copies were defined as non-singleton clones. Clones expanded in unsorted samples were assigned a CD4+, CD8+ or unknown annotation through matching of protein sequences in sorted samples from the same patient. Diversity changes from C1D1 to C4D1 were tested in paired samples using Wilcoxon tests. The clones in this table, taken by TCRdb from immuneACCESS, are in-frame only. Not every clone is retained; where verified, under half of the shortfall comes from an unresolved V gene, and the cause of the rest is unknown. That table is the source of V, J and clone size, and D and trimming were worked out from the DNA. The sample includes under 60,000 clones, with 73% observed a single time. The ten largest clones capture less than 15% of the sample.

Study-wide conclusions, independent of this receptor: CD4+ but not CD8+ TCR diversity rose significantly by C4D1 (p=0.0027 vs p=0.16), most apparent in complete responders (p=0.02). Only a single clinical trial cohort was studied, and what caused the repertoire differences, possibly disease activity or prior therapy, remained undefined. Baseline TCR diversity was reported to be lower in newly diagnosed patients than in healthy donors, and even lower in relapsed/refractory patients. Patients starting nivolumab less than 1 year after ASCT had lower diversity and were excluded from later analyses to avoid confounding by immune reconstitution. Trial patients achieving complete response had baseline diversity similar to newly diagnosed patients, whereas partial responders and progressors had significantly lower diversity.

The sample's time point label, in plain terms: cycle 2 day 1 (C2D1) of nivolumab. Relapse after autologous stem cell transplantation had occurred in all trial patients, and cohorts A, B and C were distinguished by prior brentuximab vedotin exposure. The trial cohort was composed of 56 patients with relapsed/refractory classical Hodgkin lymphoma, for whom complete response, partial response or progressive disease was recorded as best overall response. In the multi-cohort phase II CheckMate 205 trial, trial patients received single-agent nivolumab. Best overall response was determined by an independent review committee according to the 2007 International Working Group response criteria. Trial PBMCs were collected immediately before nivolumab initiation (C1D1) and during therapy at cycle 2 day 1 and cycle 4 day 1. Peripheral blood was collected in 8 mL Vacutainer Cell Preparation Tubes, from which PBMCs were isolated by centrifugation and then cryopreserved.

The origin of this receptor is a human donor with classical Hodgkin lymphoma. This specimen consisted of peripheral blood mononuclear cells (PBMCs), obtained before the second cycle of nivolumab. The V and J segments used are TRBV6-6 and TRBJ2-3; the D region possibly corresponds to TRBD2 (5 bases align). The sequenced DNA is TGTGCCAGCAGGACCCGGGGAGACACGCAGTATTTT. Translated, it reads CASRTRGDTQYF.